This is a list of T cell receptor beta chains from one sample in a study of identifying expanded T cells in peripheral blood. Using immunoSEQ multiplex PCR, the repertoire was profiled, and TCRdb retains in-frame clones only, with some absent. This table holds 100,000 or so clones, approximately 88% found once. Sequenced input: blood. These receptors all stem from a person aged 18 to 70 in good health. The CDR3 runs from the conserved cysteine through the conserved F or W. D genes are given only for firm matches. Not every row has a clone size; where given, it reads once, few, many or a size class.

D,size,J,V,DNA,CDR3
TRBD1,NA,TRBJ1-1,TRBV28,TGTGCCAGCAGTGCCGGGACAGGGGCCAACACTGAAGCTTTCTTT,CASSAGTGANTEAFF
TRBD1,NA,TRBJ1-1,TRBV6-5,TGTGCCAGCAGTTACCGGGACAGGGAACCGTCCCGAGCTTTCTTT,CASSYRDREPSRAFF
TRBD1,few,TRBJ1-1,TRBV19,TGTGCCAGTAGTACCCGACAGGGAGGGAACACTGAAGCTTTCTTT,CASSTRQGGNTEAFF
TRBD1,NA,TRBJ1-6,TRBV5-1,TGCGCCAGCAGGCCGGGACAGCTCAATTCACCCCTCCACTTT,CASRPGQLNSPLHF
NA,NA,TRBJ2-1,TRBV11-3,TGTGCCAGCAGCGGGGTCTCCTACAATGAGCAGTTCTTC,CASSGVSYNEQFF
NA,NA,TRBJ1-5,TRBV27,TGTGCCAGCACCTCTCATCAGGGGACTCAGCCCCAGCATTTT,CASTSHQGTQPQHF
NA,NA,TRBJ2-7,TRBV13,TGTGCCAGCAGCTTAGGGACTGAATACGAGCAGTACTTC,CASSLGTEYEQYF
NA,NA,TRBJ2-7,TRBV6-5,TGTGCCAGCAGTTACTCGTCGACGAACGAGCAGTACTTC,CASSYSSTNEQYF
TRBD1,NA,TRBJ2-5,TRBV7-9,TGTGCCAGCAGCCCGGGGACAGGGGGCTTGGGGGAGACCCAGTACTTC,CASSPGTGGLGETQYF
NA,NA,TRBJ2-1,TRBV6-5,TGTGCCAGCAGTTACAAACAGGGCCCCAATGAGCAGTTCTTC,CASSYKQGPNEQFF
NA,NA,TRBJ1-4,TRBV21-1,TGTGCCAGCAGCAAAGGTGGGGGATTGGATGAAAAACTGTTTTTT,CASSKGGGLDEKLFF
NA,few,TRBJ2-6,TRBV7-2,TGTGCCAGCAGCCGCGGACAGTCTGGGGCCAACGTCCTGACTTTC,CASSRGQSGANVLTF
TRBD2,NA,TRBJ2-1,TRBV13,TGTGCCAGCAGCTTTTGGGGAGGGAGCTCCTACAATGAGCAGTTCTTC,CASSFWGGSSYNEQFF
NA,NA,TRBJ1-3,TRBV28,TGTGCCAGCAGTTCAACTGACCGAATCTCTGGAAACACCATATATTTT,CASSSTDRISGNTIYF
NA,NA,TRBJ2-3,TRBV4-1,TGCGCCAGCAGCCATCCCCGACTCAGCACAGATACGCAGTATTTT,CASSHPRLSTDTQYF
TRBD1,many,TRBJ1-6,TRBV9,TGTGCCAGCAGCGTAGATGCAGGGGGAAGGTCACCCCTCCACTTT,CASSVDAGGRSPLHF
TRBD1,NA,TRBJ2-1,TRBV9,TGTGCCAGCAGCGGACAGGGGGCAAGCTACAATGAGCAGTTCTTC,CASSGQGASYNEQFF